This T cell receptor (beta chain) is drawn from a study of molecular identifiers for immune sequencing clone quantification. Turning to the study itself: The replicate experiment used RNA from 20,000 or 100,000 naive CD8 cells. This RNA was split into five aliquots, and four of them were sequenced.

Sorted naive CD8 T cells, roughly 20,000 to 1,100,000, were sequenced from 10%, 30% or 50% RNA. Via MiXCR, TCRdb re-called the PCR reads, giving one row per CDR3 protein. The repertoire holds around 460,000 distinct CDR3 sequences, with roughly 24% as singletons. This clonotype was counted at least ten times. This CDR3 region has 13 residues. V was shortened by 3 bases and J by 7 bases, with 11 bases between the two germline ends. Looked up from germline, CDR1 is SNHLY and CDR2 is FYNNEI. This TCR was sampled from a human donor in good health. Some libraries in this study had Jurkat cell RNA spiked in. Sequencing was performed on naive CD8+ T cells from blood, with Jurkat cell RNA spiked in. Regarding subset: FACS-sorted CD8+CD4-CCR7+CD45RA+ naive T cells. This chain links TRBV2 with TRBJ2-3; the D gene is possibly TRBD1 (6 bases). CDR3 DNA: TGTGCCAGCAGTGATTTTGGGACAAATACGCAGTATTTT. Protein: CASSDFGTNTQYF.